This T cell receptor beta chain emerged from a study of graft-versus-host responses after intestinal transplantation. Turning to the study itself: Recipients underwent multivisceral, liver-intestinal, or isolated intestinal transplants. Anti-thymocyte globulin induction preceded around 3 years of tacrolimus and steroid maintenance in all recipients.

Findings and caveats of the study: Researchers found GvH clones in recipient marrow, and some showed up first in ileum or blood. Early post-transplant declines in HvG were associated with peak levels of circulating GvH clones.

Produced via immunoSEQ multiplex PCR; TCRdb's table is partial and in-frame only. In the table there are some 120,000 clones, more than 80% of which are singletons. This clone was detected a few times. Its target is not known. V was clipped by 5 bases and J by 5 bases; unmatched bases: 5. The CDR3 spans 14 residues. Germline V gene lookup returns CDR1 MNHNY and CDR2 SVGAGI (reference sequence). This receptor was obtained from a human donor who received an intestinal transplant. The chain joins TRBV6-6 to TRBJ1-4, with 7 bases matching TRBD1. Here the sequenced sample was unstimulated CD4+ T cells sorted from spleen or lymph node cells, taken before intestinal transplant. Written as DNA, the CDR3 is TGTGCCAGCAGTCAGGACAGGTGGAATGAAAAACTGTTTTTT. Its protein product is CASSQDRWNEKLFF.